Sequencing of this T cell receptor (beta chain) was carried out in a study of blood T cell repertoires in COVID-19. V lost 4 bases and J lost 1; bases outside the gene matches: 7. This CDR3 contains 15 residues. The V gene's germline CDR1 is SGHRS and CDR2 YFSETQ. Assay: immunoSEQ multiplex PCR; the TCRdb copy retains only in-frame clones and omits some. There are 35,000 to 50,000 clones in the sample; around four fifths occur only once, and approximately 6% lies in the top ten. The sequenced material came from peripheral blood. The chain has TRBV5-1 and TRBJ1-1; 7 positions match TRBD1. The receptor was derived from a woman older than 75 with acute or convalescent COVID-19. The DNA for the CDR3 is TGCGCCAGCAGCAATGACAGGGTGGGGAACACTGAAGCTTTCTTT. Translating it yields CASSNDRVGNTEAFF.